These T cell receptor beta chains were read from a single sample in a study of blood T cell repertoires in COVID-19. The data were produced by immunoSEQ multiplex PCR, yet TCRdb's version contains in-frame clones alone and is incomplete. Here the sample spans 100,000 or so clones, 81% being singletons. Sample: peripheral blood. These receptor sequences come from a human donor in a cohort sampled during active COVID-19. Each CDR3 is given with its conserved first and last residue. The D gene is left open where the match is weak. Some rows have no size entry. The others give once, few or many, or a class for an expanded clone.

D gene: TRBD2; J gene: TRBJ2-7; V gene: TRBV28; clone size: once; CDR3 protein: CASRSSGTSGLYEQYF; CDR3 DNA: TGTGCCAGCAGGTCATCCGGGACTAGCGGGCTCTACGAGCAGTACTTC
D gene: TRBD1; J gene: TRBJ2-5; V gene: TRBV7-2; clone size: .; CDR3 protein: CASSPRQGSQETQYF; CDR3 DNA: TGTGCCAGCAGCCCTAGACAGGGGTCACAAGAGACCCAGTACTTC
D gene: TRBD1; J gene: TRBJ1-5; V gene: TRBV6-5; clone size: .; CDR3 protein: CASSFDRGVDQPQHF; CDR3 DNA: TGTGCCAGCAGTTTCGACAGGGGCGTTGATCAGCCCCAGCATTTT
D gene: .; J gene: TRBJ1-5; V gene: TRBV15; clone size: once; CDR3 protein: CATTQSGGFGDQPQHF; CDR3 DNA: TGTGCCACCACTCAATCCGGGGGGTTCGGCGATCAGCCCCAGCATTTT
D gene: .; J gene: TRBJ1-1; V gene: TRBV7-2; clone size: .; CDR3 protein: CASSLVTWDISEAFF; CDR3 DNA: TGTGCCAGCAGCTTGGTTACCTGGGACATCTCTGAAGCTTTCTTT
D gene: TRBD2; J gene: TRBJ2-1; V gene: TRBV7-6; clone size: .; CDR3 protein: CASSLGGRLAAINEQFF; CDR3 DNA: TGTGCCAGCAGCTTAGGTGGACGCCTAGCGGCTATCAATGAGCAGTTCTTC
D gene: .; J gene: TRBJ1-1; V gene: TRBV18; clone size: .; CDR3 protein: CASSPGGGNTEAFF; CDR3 DNA: TGTGCCAGCTCACCCGGCGGAGGGAACACTGAAGCTTTCTTT
D gene: .; J gene: TRBJ2-7; V gene: TRBV19; clone size: few; CDR3 protein: CASSILSGPPYEQYF; CDR3 DNA: TGTGCCAGTAGTATCCTCAGCGGCCCTCCCTACGAGCAGTACTTC
D gene: TRBD2; J gene: TRBJ2-3; V gene: TRBV7-9; clone size: .; CDR3 protein: CASSFLAENTDTQYF; CDR3 DNA: TGTGCCAGCAGCTTCCTAGCGGAGAACACAGATACGCAGTATTTT
D gene: TRBD1; J gene: TRBJ2-7; V gene: TRBV30; clone size: .; CDR3 protein: CAWSAGQGLEQYF; CDR3 DNA: TGTGCCTGGAGTGCAGGACAGGGATTGGAGCAGTACTTC
D gene: .; J gene: TRBJ1-2; V gene: TRBV7-2; clone size: .; CDR3 protein: CASSSSGAGGYTF; CDR3 DNA: TGTGCCAGCAGCTCCTCAGGGGCGGGCGGCTACACCTTC
D gene: .; J gene: TRBJ1-4; V gene: TRBV3-1/TRBV3-2; clone size: .; CDR3 protein: CASTPGVATNEKLFF; CDR3 DNA: TGTGCCAGCACACCCGGGGTTGCAACTAATGAAAAACTGTTTTTT
D gene: .; J gene: TRBJ1-5; V gene: TRBV7-3; clone size: .; CDR3 protein: CASRPRSGDSNQPQHF; CDR3 DNA: TGTGCCAGCAGACCTCGATCAGGGGATAGCAATCAGCCCCAGCATTTT
D gene: .; J gene: TRBJ1-2; V gene: TRBV11-2; clone size: .; CDR3 protein: CASSLGEGMRYGYTF; CDR3 DNA: TGTGCCAGCAGCTTAGGGGAGGGTATGAGGTATGGCTACACCTTC
D gene: .; J gene: TRBJ2-7; V gene: TRBV24-1; clone size: many; CDR3 protein: CATSDPRTTSYEQYF; CDR3 DNA: TGTGCCACCAGTGATCCACGGACTACCAGCTACGAGCAGTACTTC
D gene: .; J gene: TRBJ1-2; V gene: TRBV6-2/TRBV6-3; clone size: .; CDR3 protein: CASSYRGGVHGYTF; CDR3 DNA: TGTGCCAGCAGTTACCGGGGCGGGGTCCATGGCTACACCTTC
D gene: .; J gene: TRBJ2-7; V gene: TRBV7-2; clone size: .; CDR3 protein: CASSLGGHPTYEQYF; CDR3 DNA: TGTGCCAGCAGCTTAGGGGGACACCCGACCTACGAGCAGTACTTC
D gene: TRBD1; J gene: TRBJ1-5; V gene: TRBV18; clone size: .; CDR3 protein: CASSQQGQAANQPQHF; CDR3 DNA: TGTGCCAGCTCACAACAAGGACAGGCAGCCAATCAGCCCCAGCATTTT